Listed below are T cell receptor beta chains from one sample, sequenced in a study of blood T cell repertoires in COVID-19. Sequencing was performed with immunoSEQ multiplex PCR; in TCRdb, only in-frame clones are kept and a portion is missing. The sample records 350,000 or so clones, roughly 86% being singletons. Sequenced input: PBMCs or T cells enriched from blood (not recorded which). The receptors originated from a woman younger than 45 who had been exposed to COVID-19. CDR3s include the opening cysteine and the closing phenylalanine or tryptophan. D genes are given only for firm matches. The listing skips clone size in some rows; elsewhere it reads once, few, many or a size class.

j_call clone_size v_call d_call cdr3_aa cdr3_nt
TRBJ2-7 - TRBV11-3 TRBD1 CASSFGTGSYEQYF TGTGCCAGCAGCTTTGGGACAGGGTCCTACGAGCAGTACTTC
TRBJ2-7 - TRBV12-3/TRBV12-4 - CASSRDTVYEQYF TGTGCCAGCAGCCGGGACACCGTCTACGAGCAGTACTTC
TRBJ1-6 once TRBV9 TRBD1 CASSVEGQGSPLHF TGTGCCAGCAGCGTAGAGGGACAGGGTTCACCCCTCCACTTT
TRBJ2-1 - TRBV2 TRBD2 CASGDLDGLAGYNEQFF TGTGCCAGCGGCGACTTGGACGGACTAGCTGGTTACAATGAGCAGTTCTTC
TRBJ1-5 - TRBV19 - CAAGGSYQPQHF TGTGCCGCCGGCGGCAGTTATCAGCCCCAGCATTTT
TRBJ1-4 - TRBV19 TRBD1 CASSVKRGTGGQKLFF TGTGCCAGTAGTGTAAAGAGGGGGACAGGGGGCCAAAAACTGTTTTTT
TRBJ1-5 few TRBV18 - CASSPDNSNQPQHF TGTGCCAGCTCACCGGACAATTCGAATCAGCCCCAGCATTTT
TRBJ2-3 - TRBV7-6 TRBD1 CASSLGQGVSTDTQYF TGTGCCAGCAGCTTGGGACAGGGCGTCAGCACAGATACGCAGTATTTT
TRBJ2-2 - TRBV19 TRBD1 CATRKLRTGGPGELFF TGTGCCACCCGTAAGCTACGGACAGGGGGTCCCGGGGAGCTGTTTTTT
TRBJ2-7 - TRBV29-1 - CSVRGYEQYF TGCAGCGTTAGGGGGTACGAGCAGTACTTC
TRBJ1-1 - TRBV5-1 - CASSPGLNTEAFF TGCGCCAGCAGCCCAGGTCTGAACACTGAAGCTTTCTTT
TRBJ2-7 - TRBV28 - CASSLPDRSYEQYF TGTGCCAGCAGTTTGCCGGACAGATCCTACGAGCAGTACTTC
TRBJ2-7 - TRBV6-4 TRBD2 CASSRGGGNHEQYF TGTGCCAGCAGTCGCGGGGGTGGGAACCACGAGCAGTACTTC
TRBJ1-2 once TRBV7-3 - CASSPPDGRGYGYTF TGTGCCAGCAGCCCGCCCGATGGAAGGGGCTATGGCTACACCTTC
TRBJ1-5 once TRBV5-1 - CASSPGSNSNQPQHF TGCGCCAGCAGCCCGGGGAGCAATAGCAATCAGCCCCAGCATTTT
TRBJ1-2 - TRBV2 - CASSEGSGADGYTF TGTGCCAGCAGTGAGGGGTCAGGGGCAGATGGCTACACCTTC
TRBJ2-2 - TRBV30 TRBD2 CASGTSGNTGELFF TGTGCCTCCGGGACTAGCGGAAACACCGGGGAGCTGTTTTTT
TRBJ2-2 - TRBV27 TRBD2 CASSRTGTSGSTGELFF TGTGCCAGCAGCCGAACCGGGACTAGCGGGAGCACCGGGGAGCTGTTTTTT
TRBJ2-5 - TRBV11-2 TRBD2 CASSSSSGRTRGTQYF TGTGCCAGCAGCTCCTCTAGCGGGAGGACGCGGGGGACCCAGTACTTC
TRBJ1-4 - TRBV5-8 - CASSLQEINEKLFF TGTGCCAGCAGCTTACAGGAGATTAATGAAAAACTGTTTTTT
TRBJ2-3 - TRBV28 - CASSSLTDTQYF TGTGCCAGCAGTTCCCTCACAGATACGCAGTATTTT
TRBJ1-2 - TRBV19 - CASSIAAGAYGYTF TGTGCCAGTAGTATAGCAGCAGGGGCCTATGGCTACACCTTC
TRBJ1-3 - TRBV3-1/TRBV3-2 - CASSQDTGYGNTIYF TGTGCCAGCAGCCAAGATACGGGTTACGGAAACACCATATATTTT
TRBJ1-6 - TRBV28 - CASSQQVHYNSPLHF TGTGCCAGCAGCCAACAAGTCCACTATAATTCACCCCTCCACTTT